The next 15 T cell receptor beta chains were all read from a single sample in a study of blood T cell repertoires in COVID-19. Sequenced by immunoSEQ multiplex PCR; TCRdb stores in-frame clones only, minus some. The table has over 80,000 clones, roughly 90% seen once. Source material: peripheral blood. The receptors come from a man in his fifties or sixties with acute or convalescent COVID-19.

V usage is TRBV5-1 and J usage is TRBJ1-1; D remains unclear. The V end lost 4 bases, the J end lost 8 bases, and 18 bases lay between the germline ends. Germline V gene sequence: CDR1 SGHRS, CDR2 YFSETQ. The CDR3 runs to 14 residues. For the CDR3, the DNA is TGCGCCAGCAGCCCCATGATAGGGCGGGCCGAAGCTTTCTTT. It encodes CASSPMIGRAEAFF.

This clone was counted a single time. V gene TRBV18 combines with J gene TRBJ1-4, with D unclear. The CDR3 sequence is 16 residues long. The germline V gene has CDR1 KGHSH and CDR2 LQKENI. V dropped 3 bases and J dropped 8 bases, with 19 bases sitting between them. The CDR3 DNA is TGTGCCAGCTCACCCACTTCTGATAGAGCATGGGAAAAACTGTTTTTT. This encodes CASSPTSDRAWEKLFF.

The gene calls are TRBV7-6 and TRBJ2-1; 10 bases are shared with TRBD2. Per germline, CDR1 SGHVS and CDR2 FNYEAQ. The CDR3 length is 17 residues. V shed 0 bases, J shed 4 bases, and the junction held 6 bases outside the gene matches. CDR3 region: CASSLATSGDGYNEQFF. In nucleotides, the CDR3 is TGTGCCAGCAGCTTAGCCACTAGCGGGGACGGGTACAATGAGCAGTTCTTC. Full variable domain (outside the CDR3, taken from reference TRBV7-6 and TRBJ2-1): GAGVSQSPRYKVTKRGQDVALRCDPISGHVSLYWYRQALGQGPEFLTYFNYEAQQDKSGLPNDRFSAERPEGSISTLTIQRTEQRDSAMYRCASSLATSGDGYNEQFFGPGTRLTVL.

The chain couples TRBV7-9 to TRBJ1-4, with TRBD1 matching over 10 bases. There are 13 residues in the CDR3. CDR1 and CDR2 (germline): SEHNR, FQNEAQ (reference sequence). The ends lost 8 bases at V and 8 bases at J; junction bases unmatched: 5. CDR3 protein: CASGDRGGEKLFF. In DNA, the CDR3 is TGTGCCAGCGGGGACAGGGGTGGAGAAAAACTGTTTTTT. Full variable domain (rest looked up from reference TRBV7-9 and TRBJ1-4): DTGVSQNPRHKITKRGQNVTFRCDPISEHNRLYWYRQTLGQGPEFLTYFQNEAQLEKSRLLSDRFSAERPKGSFSTLEIQRTEQGDSAMYLCASGDRGGEKLFFGSGTQLSVL.

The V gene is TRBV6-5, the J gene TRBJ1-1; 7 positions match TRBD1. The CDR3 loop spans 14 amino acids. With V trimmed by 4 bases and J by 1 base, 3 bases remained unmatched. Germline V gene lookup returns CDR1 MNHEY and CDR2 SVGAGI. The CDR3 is CASSSWTGNTEAFF. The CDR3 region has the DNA TGTGCCAGCAGTTCCTGGACAGGGAACACTGAAGCTTTCTTT.

The CDR3 bases are TGTGCCAGTAGTGCTGACAGGGGAGGCGATCAGCCCCAGCATTTT. Protein product: CASSADRGGDQPQHF. The chain uses TRBV19 and TRBJ1-5; TRBD1 matches at 8 bases. The V segment lost 5 bases and the J segment 5 bases; nucleotides outside the gene matches: 8. Germline CDR1 is LNHDA and CDR2 is SQIVND (reference sequence). CDR3 length: 15 residues.

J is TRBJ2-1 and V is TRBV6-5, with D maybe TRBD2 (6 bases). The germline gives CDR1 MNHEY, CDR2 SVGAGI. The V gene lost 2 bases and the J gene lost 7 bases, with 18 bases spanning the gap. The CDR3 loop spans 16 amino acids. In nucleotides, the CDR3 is TGTGCCAGCAGTTACGGGGCGGGGCGCCCTTTGAATGAGCAGTTCTTC. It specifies CASSYGAGRPLNEQFF.

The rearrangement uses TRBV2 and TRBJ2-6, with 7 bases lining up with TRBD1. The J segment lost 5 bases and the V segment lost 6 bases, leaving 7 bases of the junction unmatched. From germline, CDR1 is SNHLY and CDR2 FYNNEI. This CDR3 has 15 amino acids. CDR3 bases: TGTGCCAGCAGGGGACAGTTCCGAAGGGCCAACGTCCTGACTTTC. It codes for CASRGQFRRANVLTF.

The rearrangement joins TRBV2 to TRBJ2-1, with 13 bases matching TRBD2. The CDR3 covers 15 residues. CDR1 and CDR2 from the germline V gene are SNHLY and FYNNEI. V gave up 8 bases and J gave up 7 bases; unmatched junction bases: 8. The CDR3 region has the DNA TGTGCCAGCGGAGCCGGGACTAGCGGGAAGAATGAGCAGTTCTTC. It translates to CASGAGTSGKNEQFF.

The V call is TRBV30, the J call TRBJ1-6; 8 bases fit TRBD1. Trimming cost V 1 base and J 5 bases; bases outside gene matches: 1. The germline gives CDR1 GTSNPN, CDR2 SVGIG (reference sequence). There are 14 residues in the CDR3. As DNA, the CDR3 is TGTGCCTGGAGTGCGGGACAGGATAATTCACCCCTCCACTTT. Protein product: CAWSAGQDNSPLHF.

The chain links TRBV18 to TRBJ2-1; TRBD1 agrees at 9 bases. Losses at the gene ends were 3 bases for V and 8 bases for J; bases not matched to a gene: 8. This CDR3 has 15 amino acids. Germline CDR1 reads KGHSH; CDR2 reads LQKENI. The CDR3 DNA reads TGTGCCAGCTCACCCTGGACAGGGGCAACGGATGAGCAGTTCTTC. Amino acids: CASSPWTGATDEQFF. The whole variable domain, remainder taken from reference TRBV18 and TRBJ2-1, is NAGVMQNPRHLVRRRGQEARLRCSPMKGHSHVYWYRQLPEEGLKFMVYLQKENIIDESGMPKERFSAEFPKEGPSILRIQQVVRGDSAAYFCASSPWTGATDEQFFGPGTRLTVL.

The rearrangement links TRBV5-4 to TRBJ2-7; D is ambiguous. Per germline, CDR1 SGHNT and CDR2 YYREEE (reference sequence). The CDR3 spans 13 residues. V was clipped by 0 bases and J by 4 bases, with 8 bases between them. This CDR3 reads CASSLVSGYEQYF. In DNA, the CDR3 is TGTGCCAGCAGCTTGGTATCCGGTTACGAGCAGTACTTC.

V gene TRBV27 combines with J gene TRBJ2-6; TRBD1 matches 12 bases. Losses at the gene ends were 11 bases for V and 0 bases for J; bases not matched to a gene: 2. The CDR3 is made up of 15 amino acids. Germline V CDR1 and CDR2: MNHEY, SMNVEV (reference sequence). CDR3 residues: CAAGQGASGANVLTF. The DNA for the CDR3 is TGTGCCGCGGGACAGGGGGCCTCTGGGGCCAACGTCCTGACTTTC.

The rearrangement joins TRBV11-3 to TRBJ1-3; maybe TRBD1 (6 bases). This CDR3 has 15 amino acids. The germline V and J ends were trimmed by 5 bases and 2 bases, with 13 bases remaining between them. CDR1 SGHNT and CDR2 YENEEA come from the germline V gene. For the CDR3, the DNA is TGTGCCAGCAGCCCACAGGGAGGGCCTGGAAACACCATATATTTT. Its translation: CASSPQGGPGNTIYF.

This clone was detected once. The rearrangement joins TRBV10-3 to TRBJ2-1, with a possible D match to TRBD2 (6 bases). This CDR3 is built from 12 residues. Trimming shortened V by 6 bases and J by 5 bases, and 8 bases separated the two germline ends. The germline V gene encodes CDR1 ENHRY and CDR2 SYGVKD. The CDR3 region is CAIRLANNEQFF. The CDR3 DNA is TGTGCCATCAGGCTAGCGAACAATGAGCAGTTCTTC.